Listed below are T cell receptor beta chains from one sample, sequenced in a study of blood T cell repertoires in COVID-19. The data were produced by immunoSEQ multiplex PCR, yet TCRdb's version contains in-frame clones alone and is incomplete. The table has around 210,000 clones, 70% to 90% seen once; the top ten hold roughly a sixth. The sequenced material came from peripheral blood. The source of these receptors is a man aged 50 or older with COVID-19, enrolled during active disease. CDR3s include the opening cysteine and the closing phenylalanine or tryptophan. The order of the fields is clone size, V gene, J gene, D gene, CDR3 DNA, CDR3 protein. The D gene is left open where the match is weak. Where a row states a size, it is once, few, many or the class of an expanded clone; other rows omit it.

NA	TRBV2	TRBJ1-1	NA	TGTGCCAGTCGGCTTGGACAGAACCGGAACACTGAAGCTTTCTTT	CASRLGQNRNTEAFF
NA	TRBV27	TRBJ2-2	TRBD1	TGTGCCAGCAGGTCGGGACAGGGGATCACCGGGGAGCTGTTTTTT	CASRSGQGITGELFF
NA	TRBV6-1	TRBJ2-2	NA	TGTGCCAGCAGTGAAAACGGGATGAACACCGGGGAGCTGTTTTTT	CASSENGMNTGELFF
NA	TRBV2	TRBJ1-2	TRBD1	TGTGCCAAAACCACCGGGACAGGGGGAGCTAACTATGGCTACACCTTC	CAKTTGTGGANYGYTF
NA	TRBV6-2/TRBV6-3	TRBJ2-1	TRBD2	TGTGCCAGCAGTTACACCCCTCGGGGGGTATTGGTTAATGAGCAGTTCTTC	CASSYTPRGVLVNEQFF
NA	TRBV6-6	TRBJ2-1	TRBD2	TGTGCCAGCCGGGCCGGGAGGGCCCTAGATGAGCAGTTCTTC	CASRAGRALDEQFF
NA	TRBV6-5	TRBJ1-6	TRBD1	TGTGCCAGCGAACAGGGGGCTTATTCACCCCTCCACTTT	CASEQGAYSPLHF
NA	TRBV11-1	TRBJ1-1	NA	TGTGCCAGCAGCATAGACAGAAACACTGAAGCTTTCTTT	CASSIDRNTEAFF
NA	TRBV28	TRBJ2-7	TRBD1	TGTGCCAGCAGCCCCCCGGGACAGGGGGTCTACGAGCAGTACTTC	CASSPPGQGVYEQYF
once	TRBV7-6	TRBJ2-1	NA	TGTGCCAGCAGAGAGACTCCGGTCGGGAGCAATGAGCAGTTCTTC	CASRETPVGSNEQFF
once	TRBV10-3	TRBJ2-5	NA	TGTGCCAGCCGGTTGGAGGGAGTGGGGACCCAGTACTTC	CASRLEGVGTQYF
NA	TRBV29-1	TRBJ2-1	TRBD2	TGCAGCGTAGGGACTAGCGGGAGACAGTCCTACAATGAGCAGTTCTTC	CSVGTSGRQSYNEQFF
NA	TRBV7-8	TRBJ2-7	NA	TGTGCCAGCAGCTCCCGACAATCCCACGAGCAGTACTTC	CASSSRQSHEQYF
NA	TRBV6-5	TRBJ1-1	NA	TGTGCCAGCAGCTTTACAGAGAACACTGAAGCTTTCTTT	CASSFTENTEAFF
NA	TRBV6-6	TRBJ1-5	NA	TGTGCCAGCAGTATAGACAATCAGCCCCAGCATTTT	CASSIDNQPQHF
NA	TRBV14	TRBJ1-2	NA	TGTGCCAGCAGCCAAGCTGACGGAGGTTACTATGGCTACACCTTC	CASSQADGGYYGYTF